Listed below are T cell receptor beta chains from one sample, sequenced in a study of T cells in Graves' hyperthyroidism and ophthalmopathy. TCRdb ran MiXCR on the multiplex PCR reads and lists one entry per CDR3 protein. Counted here are some 350,000 distinct CDR3 sequences, around 15% occurring once; the ten biggest clones make up about 21%. The sequencing input was blood. These receptors all come from a woman in her fifties or sixties with Graves' ophthalmopathy. CDR3s include the opening cysteine and the closing phenylalanine or tryptophan. A D gene is named only where the DNA matches it firmly. Size values are once, few and many counts, or a class for expanded clones, and some rows have none.

j_gene,v_gene,d_gene,abundance,CDR3nt,CDR3aa
TRBJ2-7,TRBV28,TRBD1,many,TGTGCCAGCAGTTTGGGACAGGGGTACGAGCAGTACTTC,CASSLGQGYEQYF
TRBJ2-1,TRBV7-2,TRBD2,many,TGTGCCAGCAGCACAGGACTAGCGGGGACCTCGGAGCAGTTCTTC,CASSTGLAGTSEQFF
TRBJ2-3,TRBV12-3/TRBV12-4,TRBD1,many,TGTGCCAGCACCAGACAGGGAAGCACAGATACGCAGTATTTT,CASTRQGSTDTQYF
TRBJ2-1,TRBV12-3/TRBV12-4,.,many,TGTGCCAGCAGTTCATCAGGAGGGTCCTACAACAATGAGCAGTTCTTC,CASSSSGGSYNNEQFF
TRBJ2-1,TRBV20-1,.,many,TGCAGTGCTACTTCTTTTTTTGGGCCTTCAACAGGCAATGAGCAGTTCTTC,CSATSFFGPSTGNEQFF
TRBJ2-2,TRBV5-1,TRBD2,few,TGCGCCAGCAGCTTGGTAGCGGGAGCCGGCACCGGGGAGCTGTTTTTT,CASSLVAGAGTGELFF
TRBJ2-1,TRBV20-1,TRBD1,.,TGCAGTGCTAGAGATTTCGGACAGGGGGTCGATGAGCAGTTCTTC,CSARDFGQGVDEQFF
TRBJ1-2,TRBV30,.,many,TGTGCCTGGAGATTCGGCATGCCTAACTATGGCTACACCTTC,CAWRFGMPNYGYTF
TRBJ2-3,TRBV29-1,TRBD1,few,TGCAGCGTTGAAGGCCGGGACAGGGGGCGGGATACGCAGTATTTT,CSVEGRDRGRDTQYF
TRBJ2-1,TRBV10-1,TRBD2,many,TGCGCCAGCAGTGAGGCCACTAGCGGGCCATACAATGAGCAGTTCTTC,CASSEATSGPYNEQFF
TRBJ1-1,TRBV3-1,.,many,TGTGCCAGCAGCCCCTTCGGAAGAACGAGGGCGCAGGGTGAAGCTTTCTTT,CASSPFGRTRAQGEAFF